A selection of T cell receptor beta chains follows, all from one sample in a study of blood T cell repertoires in COVID-19. Libraries were prepared by immunoSEQ multiplex PCR; TCRdb keeps only in-frame clonotypes and omits some of them. This table has roughly 170,000 clones, under 90% appearing once. The material sequenced was peripheral blood. These receptors were collected from a human donor in a cohort sampled during active COVID-19. The CDR3 runs from the conserved cysteine through the conserved F or W.

>TRBV9|TRBJ1-1
CASGPSGNTEAFF
>TRBV6-5|TRBJ2-2
CASSSGTGGPAGELFF
>TRBV5-1|TRBJ1-2
CASGNREGVNGYTF
>TRBV14|TRBJ1-5
CASSRHGGNQPQHF
>TRBV5-6|TRBJ2-5
CASSFGETQYF
>TRBV5-4|TRBJ1-1
CASSGKQGARNTEAFF
>TRBV4-1|TRBJ1-3
CASSQERMRAGNTIYF
>TRBV29-1|TRBJ2-7
CSVAGREGLYEQYF
>TRBV6-5|TRBJ2-7
CASSLDRMSEQYF
>TRBV21-1|TRBJ1-1
CASSTRDRGRMNTEAFF
>TRBV2|TRBJ2-1
CASSLAGVREQFF
>TRBV5-1|TRBJ1-1
CASSLRTGTTEAFF
>TRBV5-1|TRBJ1-6
CASSLGQGDSPLHF
>TRBV5-1|TRBJ2-1
CASSLMGLAANEQFF
>TRBV18|TRBJ1-4
CASSPQGQPRGEKLFF
>TRBV14|TRBJ2-5
CASSHAGWGETQYF
>TRBV6-6|TRBJ1-1
CASSYGGKTEAFF
>TRBV6-5|TRBJ2-7
CASSPTWRSSYEQYF
>TRBV6-6|TRBJ1-6
CASSYEKSPLHF
>TRBV12-3/TRBV12-4|TRBJ1-1
CASSLNGGGAFF
>TRBV11-2|TRBJ1-1
CASSPSGGRSTEAFF
>TRBV18|TRBJ2-7
CASSPPAGYEQYF
>TRBV3-1/TRBV3-2|TRBJ2-7
CASSLKDGGVEQYF
>TRBV19|TRBJ2-5
CASSIVGTEETQYF
>TRBV11-3|TRBJ2-7
CASSSDSSEQYF
>TRBV6-6|TRBJ2-2
CASSPRTGNTGELFF
>TRBV4-1|TRBJ2-7
CASSQGQGNYEQYF
>TRBV27|TRBJ2-7
CASSLSGGLHEQYF
>TRBV6-6|TRBJ2-2
CASSRFGLAGGQTGELFF
>TRBV5-1|TRBJ2-7
CASSLQATTEPYEQYF
>TRBV11-3|TRBJ1-1
CASSLEDSEAFF
>TRBV10-2|TRBJ2-7
CASSKGDDEQYF
>TRBV11-2|TRBJ2-7
CASSPTGISYEQYF
>TRBV5-1|TRBJ2-3
CASSLGPGQVRDTQYF
>TRBV11-3|TRBJ1-6
CASSRTGVTSPLHF
>TRBV28|TRBJ1-6
CASGAEQEFFNSPLHF
>TRBV10-3|TRBJ2-5
CAISETGGPETQYF
>TRBV19|TRBJ2-1
CASNHRDKYNEQFF
>TRBV18|TRBJ1-4
CASSPSGTGNEKLFF
>TRBV18|TRBJ2-2
CASSPPRDSGELFF
>TRBV6-6|TRBJ1-1
CASSDDSYTEAFF
>TRBV2|TRBJ2-7
CASFRDIGAYEQYF
>TRBV9|TRBJ1-2
CASSVAGGQGGNYGYTF
>TRBV5-4|TRBJ1-1
CASSLRRASRTEAFF
>TRBV11-3|TRBJ2-3
CASSSSGTPADTQYF
>TRBV2|TRBJ1-2
CASSGSRQGGYTF